What follows are 21 T cell receptor beta chains derived from one specimen sequenced in a study of control samples from healthy donors and cancer patients (dated by TCRdb to the early 2020s). Libraries were built with the immunoSEQ multiplex PCR assay. In TCRdb, the immuneACCESS table is reduced to in-frame sequences with V and J assigned. These tables do not hold every clone; where another copy was compared, an unresolved V gene accounts for under half, and the others remain unexplained. For this sample there are 90,000 to 100,000 clones; approximately 80% appear just once. About 11% of the sample goes to the ten largest clones. Sequencing was carried out using blood. Receptor source: a woman in her twenties or thirties in good health.

The chain couples TRBV6-5 to TRBJ1-5; maybe TRBD1 (5 bases). V was clipped by 6 bases and J by 5 bases, with 17 bases between them. The CDR3 has 15 amino acids. CDR1 and CDR2 (germline): MNHEY, SVGAGI. CDR3: CASRTTGTGDQPQHF. DNA for the CDR3: TGTGCCAGCAGAACCACGGGGACGGGGGATCAGCCCCAGCATTTT.

The rearrangement uses TRBV29-1 and TRBJ1-1; D unclear. Trimming shortened V by 8 bases and J by 0 bases, and 10 bases separated the two germline ends. CDR1 SQVTM and CDR2 ANQGSEA come from the germline V gene. This CDR3 is built from 12 residues. The DNA of the CDR3 is TGCAGCACCGGAGGATTGAACACTGAAGCTTTCTTT. This codes for CSTGGLNTEAFF. The variable domain in full, with the rest retrieved from reference TRBV29-1 and TRBJ1-1, is SAVISQKPSRDICQRGTSLTIQCQVDSQVTMMFWYRQQPGQSLTLIATANQGSEATYESGFVIDKFPISRPNLTFSTLTVSNMSPEDSSIYLCSTGGLNTEAFFGQGTRLTVV.

A few counts support this clone. The chain couples TRBV5-1 to TRBJ1-1; maybe TRBD1 (6 bases). V lost 3 bases, J lost 5 bases, and 14 bases lay in between. CDR1 and CDR2 (germline): SGHRS, YFSETQ. CDR3 size: 14 residues. The CDR3 loop is CASSYGGFGTEAFF. CDR3 coding DNA: TGCGCCAGCAGCTATGGGGGCTTCGGGACTGAAGCTTTCTTT.

This chain joins TRBV6-6 and TRBJ2-7; D gene uncertain. This CDR3 has 12 amino acids. Trimming pared 2 bases from V and 6 bases from J, leaving 8 bases between. Per germline, CDR1 MNHNY and CDR2 SVGAGI (reference sequence). CDR3 protein: CASSYTGPEQYF. CDR3 bases: TGTGCCAGCAGTTACACGGGCCCCGAGCAGTACTTC.

This chain uses TRBV15 with TRBJ1-1, with no clear D. The V gene lost 0 bases and the J gene lost 7 bases, with 9 bases spanning the gap. This CDR3 comprises 13 residues. Germline V gene data show CDR1 as LNHNV and CDR2 as YYDKDF (reference sequence). The CDR3 region is CATSRDPPGEAFF. Written as DNA, the CDR3 is TGTGCCACCAGCAGAGATCCCCCCGGTGAAGCTTTCTTT.

The chain employs TRBV2 and TRBJ2-7; 7 bases fit TRBD1. The CDR3 is 15 residues long. The junction had 8 bases not matched to a gene; V was cut back by 0 bases and J by 6 bases. The V gene's germline CDR1 is SNHLY and CDR2 FYNNEI. CDR3 DNA sequence: TGTGCCAGCAGTGAAGCGACAGGGCCCGCCAGCGAGCAGTACTTC. Its translation: CASSEATGPASEQYF.

The chain uses TRBV19 and TRBJ1-4, with 8 bases matching TRBD1. Germline V gene sequence: CDR1 LNHDA, CDR2 SQIVND (reference sequence). This CDR3 region has 18 residues. After removal of 1 base from V and 0 bases from J, the junction contained 7 bases not matched to a gene. CDR3 sequence reads: CASSIVGRGPATNEKLFF. The CDR3 region has the DNA TGTGCCAGTAGTATAGTTGGCAGGGGGCCTGCAACTAATGAAAAACTGTTTTTT.

V gene TRBV15 combines with J gene TRBJ1-2; D not certain. Between the trimmed V and J ends, which lost 0 bases and 8 bases, there was a span of 10 bases. Germline CDR1 is LNHNV and CDR2 is YYDKDF (reference sequence). The CDR3 consists of 13 residues. CDR3 bases: TGTGCCACCAGCAGAGAGTCCGGGTTGGGCTACACCTTC. The encoded protein is CATSRESGLGYTF. Filled out from reference TRBV15 and TRBJ1-2, the complete variable domain reads DAMVIQNPRYQVTQFGKPVTLSCSQTLNHNVMYWYQQKSSQAPKLLFHYYDKDFNNEADTPDNFQSRRPNTSFCFLDIRSPGLGDTAMYLCATSRESGLGYTFGSGTRLTVV.

V and J are TRBV7-9 and TRBJ1-6, with 10 bases lining up with TRBD1. The ends lost 2 bases at V and 8 bases at J; junction bases unmatched: 6. This CDR3 region has 16 residues. Germline-derived CDR1 and CDR2 are SEHNR and FQNEAQ (reference sequence). This CDR3 reads CASSLSAGTGDSPLHF. As DNA, the CDR3 is TGTGCCAGCAGCTTATCGGCCGGGACAGGGGATTCACCCCTCCACTTT.

The chain links TRBV9 to TRBJ1-4; D remains ambiguous. Trimming took 0 bases from V and 8 from J, leaving 11 bases between them. Looked up from germline, CDR1 is SGDLS and CDR2 is YYNGEE. This CDR3 region has 14 residues. Here the CDR3 DNA reads TGTGCCAGCAGCGTAGCCGTAAGAGGGGAAAAACTGTTTTTT. This codes for CASSVAVRGEKLFF.

This sequence joins TRBV6-4 and TRBJ2-3; TRBD2 matches at 10 bases. The germline V gene encodes CDR1 MRHNA and CDR2 SNTAGT. This CDR3 contains 14 residues. Trimming at V came to 8 bases and at J to 4 bases, leaving 6 bases not matched to a gene. The chain's CDR3 is CASHSGGASDTQYF. The CDR3 DNA is TGTGCCAGCCACAGCGGGGGGGCTTCAGATACGCAGTATTTT.

This clone appeared once. The chain has TRBV24-1 and TRBJ1-2; D call uncertain. Germline CDR1 reads KGHDR; CDR2 reads SFDVKD. This CDR3 is 13 amino acids long. V was shortened by 1 base and J by 7 bases, with 9 bases between the two germline ends. CDR3 coding DNA: TGTGCCACCAGTGATTTCCGCTCGGTTGGCTACACCTTC. The encoded protein is CATSDFRSVGYTF.

This sequence joins TRBV6-5 and TRBJ1-6, with a possible D match to TRBD1 (5 bases). Germline CDR1 is MNHEY and CDR2 is SVGAGI. Trimming left V 6 bases short and J 8 bases short, with 14 bases between. The CDR3 loop spans 14 amino acids. As DNA, the CDR3 is TGTGCCAGCAGATCGGACGAAGGGGATTCACCCCTCCACTTT. This gives the protein CASRSDEGDSPLHF.

As regards this clone: The identical CDR3 is also encoded by other nucleotide sequences in the sample. J is TRBJ1-1 and V is TRBV30; D call uncertain. CDR3 size: 11 residues. Trimming took 0 bases from V and 1 from J, leaving 0 bases between them. CDR1 is GTSNPN and CDR2 is SVGIG in the germline V gene (reference sequence). The DNA of the CDR3 is TGTGCCTGGAGTGTGAACACTGAAGCTTTCTTT. This encodes CAWSVNTEAFF.

The CDR3 spells CASSLAVAGSSRNTEAFF. The CDR3 DNA is TGTGCCAGCAGCTTGGCCGTGGCAGGGTCAAGCCGGAACACTGAAGCTTTCTTT. The rearrangement joins TRBV5-6 to TRBJ1-1; tentative D call: TRBD1 (5 bases). Germline-derived CDR1 and CDR2 are SGHDT and YYEEEE. V lost 0 bases to trimming and J lost 1 base, with 19 bases between them. The length of the CDR3 is 18 residues.

V gene TRBV30 combines with J gene TRBJ1-5, with D maybe TRBD1 (6 bases). The germline V gene encodes CDR1 GTSNPN and CDR2 SVGIG (reference sequence). CDR3 size: 14 residues. V was cut by 0 bases and J by 3 bases, with 9 bases left in between. The CDR3 reads CAWSVSGANQPQHF. DNA of the CDR3: TGTGCCTGGAGTGTATCAGGGGCCAATCAGCCCCAGCATTTT.

Only one count was recorded for this clone. The V gene is TRBV21-1, the J gene TRBJ1-1; the D call in the table, TRBD1, was not verified against the DNA. TRBV21-1 represents a pseudogene. This CDR3 is 12 amino acids long. The CDR3 reads CASSMVVGEAFF. The CDR3, as DNA: TGTGCCAGCAGCATGGTCGTGGGCGAAGCTTTCTTT.

This clone came up a few times. The rearrangement links TRBV9 to TRBJ2-1, with 8 bases identical to TRBD1. This CDR3 region has 16 residues. J was trimmed by 4 bases and V by 0 bases; bases with no gene match: 6. In germline, CDR1 is SGDLS, CDR2 YYNGEE. The CDR3: CASSVAGGTGYNEQFF. The CDR3 bases are TGTGCCAGCAGCGTAGCTGGGGGGACAGGTTACAATGAGCAGTTCTTC.

The chain couples TRBV18 to TRBJ1-2; tentative D call: TRBD1 (6 bases). Trimming took off 0 bases at V and 8 bases at J, with 16 bases between the two ends. The CDR3 covers 15 residues. Germline V CDR1 and CDR2: KGHSH, LQKENI. The CDR3 sequence is CASSPPRGGTGGYTF. The CDR3 DNA follows: TGTGCCAGCTCACCACCGCGGGGGGGCACCGGCGGCTACACCTTC.

The chain has TRBV15 and TRBJ2-6; no reliable D call. Germline V gives CDR1 LNHNV, CDR2 YYDKDF (reference sequence). This CDR3 region has 17 residues. V lost 0 bases and J 0 bases, leaving 9 bases between the germline ends. CDR3 coding DNA: TGTGCCACCAGCAGAGATTCGGGTTTCTCTGGGGCCAACGTCCTGACTTTC. Translation: CATSRDSGFSGANVLTF.

The V gene is TRBV27, the J gene TRBJ1-6; 12 bases match TRBD1. The CDR3 covers 19 residues. Germline loops: CDR1 MNHEY, CDR2 SMNVEV (reference sequence). V gave up 2 bases and J gave up 3 bases; unmatched junction bases: 8. The CDR3 reads CASSLQGTGGLGYNSPLHF. The CDR3 region has the DNA TGTGCCAGCAGTTTACAGGGGACAGGGGGCTTAGGCTATAATTCACCCCTCCACTTT.